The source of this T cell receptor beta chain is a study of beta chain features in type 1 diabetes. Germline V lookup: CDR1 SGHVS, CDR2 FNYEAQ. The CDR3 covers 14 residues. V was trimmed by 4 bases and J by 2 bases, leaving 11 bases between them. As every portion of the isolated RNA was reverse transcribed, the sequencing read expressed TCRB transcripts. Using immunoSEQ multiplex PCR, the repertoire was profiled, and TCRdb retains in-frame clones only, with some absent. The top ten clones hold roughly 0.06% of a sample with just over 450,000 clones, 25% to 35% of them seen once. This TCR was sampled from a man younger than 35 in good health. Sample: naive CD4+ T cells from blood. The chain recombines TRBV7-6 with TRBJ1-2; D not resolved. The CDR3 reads CASSSHSGNYGYTF. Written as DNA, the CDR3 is TGTGCCAGCAGCTCCCACAGCGGAAACTATGGCTACACCTTC.